This T cell receptor (beta chain) emerged from a study of PD-L1 blockade in urothelial cancer. Overall study context: Blood was tested 3 weeks (second dose) and 6 weeks into treatment. Study-wide results and caveats: Patients with below-median pretreatment blood clonality survived longer.

Spiking each PCR with synthetic TCR analog templates was performed. Generated by immunoSEQ multiplex PCR, the TCRdb table keeps only in-frame clones and is missing some. The sample holds around 79,000 clones, approximately 86% seen once. After removal of 1 base from V and 2 bases from J, the junction contained 1 base not matched to a gene. This CDR3 comprises 14 residues. Germline-derived CDR1 and CDR2 are SGHTA and FQGNSA. Time point defined: pretreatment peripheral blood. Each patient gave between 1 and 8 samples, pretreatment and on-treatment. Concerning this clone itself: The antigen remains unidentified.

This sample comprised PBMCs, obtained around atezolizumab (anti-PD-L1) treatment. The chain is built from TRBV7-2 and TRBJ2-5; 7 nucleotides agree with TRBD1. This receptor was identified in a man aged 35-49 years with urothelial cancer. In DNA, the CDR3 is TGTGCCAGCAGCTTAGGGGGACAGCAAGAGACCCAGTACTTC. Its protein product is CASSLGGQQETQYF.